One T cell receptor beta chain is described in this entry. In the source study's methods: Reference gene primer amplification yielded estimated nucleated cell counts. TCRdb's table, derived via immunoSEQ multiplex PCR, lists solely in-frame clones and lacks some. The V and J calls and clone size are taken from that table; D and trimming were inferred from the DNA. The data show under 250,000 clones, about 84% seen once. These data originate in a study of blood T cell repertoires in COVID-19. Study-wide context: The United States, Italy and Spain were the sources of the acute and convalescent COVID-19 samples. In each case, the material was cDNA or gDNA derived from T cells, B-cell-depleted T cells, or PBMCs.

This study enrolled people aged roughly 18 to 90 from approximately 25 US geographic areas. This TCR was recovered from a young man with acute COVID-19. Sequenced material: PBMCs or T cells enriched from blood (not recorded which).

The CDR3 coding sequence is TGTGCCAGCAGCTTATCGCAGGGGACCCATCAGCCCCAGCATTTT. It yields the protein CASSLSQGTHQPQHF. This rearrangement joins TRBV11-2 to TRBJ1-5, with D perhaps matching TRBD1 (6 bases). The CDR3 loop spans 15 amino acids. V lost 2 bases and J lost 5, with 13 bases in between. The germline V gene encodes CDR1 SGHAT and CDR2 FQNNGV.